There are a few counts of the clone carrying this TCR beta chain. The data are from a study of T cells after yellow fever vaccination. TCRdb called the 5' RACE reads again in MiXCR, with one record for every CDR3 protein. The sample comprises around 310,000 distinct CDR3 sequences, around 3.9% of which are singletons, and approximately 25% rests with the top ten. Material: PBMCs, obtained 5 days after the yellow fever booster vaccination. The sequence came from a man between 18 and 29 years old who received the YFV17D yellow fever vaccine.

The CDR3 nucleotides are TGCGCCAGCAGCCAAGATCGACTAGCGGGGGGTCGGGAGCTGTTTTTT. Translating gives CASSQDRLAGGRELFF. V is TRBV4-3 and J is TRBJ2-2, with 13 bases matching TRBD2. Germline V gene data show CDR1 as LGHNA and CDR2 as YSLEER. CDR3 size: 16 residues. V dropped 0 bases and J dropped 9; count of bases not matched to a gene: 4.